The source of this T cell receptor (beta chain) is a study of identical twins. A universal primer site was added by template switching, and unique molecular identifiers were carried by the cDNA. TCRdb independently ran MiXCR on the 5' RACE reads; one entry per CDR3 protein. The sample consists of under 500,000 distinct CDR3 sequences, roughly an eighth of them appearing once. Study findings and constraints: Models came in too low on out-of-frame TCR alpha sharing in monozygotic twins.

Germline values: CDR1 MNHNS, CDR2 SASEGT. Germline trimming cut 4 bases from V and 4 bases from J; bases unmatched to any gene: 6. The CDR3 is 15 amino acids. This clonotype was picked up a small number of times. No antigen is known for it. The same sample was also used in a study of yellow fever vaccine responses in identical twins.

The receptor was isolated from a woman between 18 and 30 years old in good health. Sequencing used CD4+ T cells sorted from blood. This chain connects TRBV6-1 to TRBJ2-1, with 8 bases that match TRBD1. The DNA for the CDR3 is TGTGCCAGCAGTGCCCAGGGGGCGCGGTACAATGAGCAGTTCTTC. It codes for CASSAQGARYNEQFF.